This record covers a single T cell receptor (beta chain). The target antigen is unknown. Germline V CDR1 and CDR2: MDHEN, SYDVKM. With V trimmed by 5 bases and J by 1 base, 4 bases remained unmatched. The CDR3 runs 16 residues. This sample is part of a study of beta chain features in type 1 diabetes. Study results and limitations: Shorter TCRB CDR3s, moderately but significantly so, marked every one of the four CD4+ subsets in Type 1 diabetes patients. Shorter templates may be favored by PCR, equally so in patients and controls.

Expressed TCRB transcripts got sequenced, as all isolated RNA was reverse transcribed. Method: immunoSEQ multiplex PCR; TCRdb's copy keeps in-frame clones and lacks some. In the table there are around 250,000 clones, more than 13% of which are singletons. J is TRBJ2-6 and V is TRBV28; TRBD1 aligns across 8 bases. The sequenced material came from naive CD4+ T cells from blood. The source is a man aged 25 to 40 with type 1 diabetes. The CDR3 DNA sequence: TGTGCCAGCAGTCCGGGACAGGAATCTGGGGCCAACGTCCTGACTTTC. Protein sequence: CASSPGQESGANVLTF.